A single sample is the source of the 7 T cell receptor beta chains below, sequenced in a study of cytomegalovirus exposure and HLA in healthy donors. The PCR used 60 Vbeta and 13 Jbeta primers. Repertoires were generated with immunoSEQ multiplex PCR, while TCRdb's copy carries only in-frame clones and drops some. The sample lists under 110,000 clones; roughly 75% were seen once. The specimen was PBMCs. The source of these receptors is a middle-aged man in good health and CMV-seronegative.

The rearrangement uses TRBV29-1 and TRBJ2-5, with 7 nucleotides matching TRBD2. With 7 bases clipped from V and 5 bases from J, the junction kept 4 bases outside the gene matches. The CDR3 runs to 11 residues. From germline, CDR1 is SQVTM and CDR2 ANQGSEA. The DNA of the CDR3 is TGCAGCGGTGGACTAGTGGAGACCCAGTACTTC. Translation gives CSGGLVETQYF.

The V gene is TRBV5-1, the J gene TRBJ2-3; 10 bases match TRBD2. Germline V gives CDR1 SGHRS, CDR2 YFSETQ. J gave up 1 base and V 4 bases, and 12 bases lay outside the gene matches. CDR3 size: 18 residues. The CDR3 region is CASSESIWTSGGTDTQYF. In DNA form, the CDR3 reads TGCGCCAGCAGCGAATCGATTTGGACTAGCGGCGGCACAGATACGCAGTATTTT.

The chain combines TRBV4-2 with TRBJ2-5; D remains ambiguous. The CDR3 is 17 amino acids. Germline CDR1 and CDR2: LGHNA and YNFKEQ. V lost 3 bases and J 5 bases, leaving 22 bases between the germline ends. CDR3 DNA: TGTGCCAGCAGCCAGGCCGAGGTGGGTCCCCGCACGGAGACCCAGTACTTC. Translating gives CASSQAEVGPRTETQYF.

The chain carries TRBV29-1 and TRBJ1-3; the D is unclear. The CDR3 has 12 residues. CDR1 is SQVTM and CDR2 is ANQGSEA in the germline V gene. V lost 7 bases, J lost 1 base, and 8 bases lay in between. In DNA form, the CDR3 reads TGCAGCGCACAGAGATCTGGAAACACCATATATTTT. This encodes CSAQRSGNTIYF.

The rearrangement joins TRBV2 to TRBJ2-7; the match to TRBD1 covers 12 bases. After removal of 8 bases from V and 4 bases from J, the junction contained 9 bases not matched to a gene. The length of the CDR3 is 15 residues. The germline gives CDR1 SNHLY, CDR2 FYNNEI. The CDR3 nucleotides are TGTGCCAGCCGGCTCCGGGACAGGGGGCGGTACGAGCAGTACTTC. This translates into CASRLRDRGRYEQYF.

The chain links TRBV19 to TRBJ1-4; 7 nucleotides line up with TRBD1. Losses at the gene ends were 3 bases for V and 8 bases for J; bases not matched to a gene: 9. Per the germline V gene, CDR1 is LNHDA and CDR2 is SQIVND (reference sequence). The CDR3 is 15 amino acids. The CDR3 DNA sequence: TGTGCCAGTAGTATGAATCTGGGCAGGGGGGAAAAACTGTTTTTT. As protein: CASSMNLGRGEKLFF.

This chain uses TRBV7-9 with TRBJ1-2; possible D gene TRBD1, 5 bases. The CDR3 contains 13 residues. Germline V CDR1 and CDR2: SEHNR, FQNEAQ (reference sequence). The V end was cut by 4 bases, the J end by 5 bases, with 11 bases between. CDR3 loop: CASSSPGPYGYTF. The CDR3 region has the DNA TGTGCCAGCAGCTCCCCAGGGCCGTATGGCTACACCTTC.